A single T cell receptor beta chain is shown here with its context. Its cognate antigen is unknown. Trimming took off 4 bases at V and 5 bases at J, with 9 bases between the two ends. This CDR3 comprises 13 residues. CDR1 and CDR2 (germline): LGHDT, YNNKEL (reference sequence). As TCR cDNA was made by 5'RACE template switching, a universal primer site and UMIs were added. TCRdb ran MiXCR on the 5' RACE reads and lists one entry per CDR3 protein. This table holds hundreds of thousands of distinct CDR3 sequences, about 14% found once. This record belongs to a study of T cells after yellow fever vaccination. Notes on the study in general: Most primary-vaccination clones reappeared after the booster (approximately 95% CD4, roughly 88% CD8). The study found a weaker secondary response that peaked faster, day 5 versus 15. Among all clonotypes, a small share was observed in both CD4 and CD8 compartments.

The sample here was PBMCs, taken on the day of the yellow fever booster vaccination. The sequence came from a man aged 30 to 39 who received the YFV17D yellow fever vaccine. The genes are TRBV3-1 and TRBJ2-4, with D possibly TRBD1 on 5 matching bases. The chain's CDR3 is CASSPGFENIQYF. The CDR3 coding sequence is TGTGCCAGCAGCCCAGGGTTTGAAAACATTCAGTACTTC.